This T cell receptor beta chain was captured in a study of identifying expanded T cells in peripheral blood. J gave up 2 bases and V 7 bases, and 5 bases lay outside the gene matches. The germline CDR1 and CDR2 sequences are LNHDA and SQIVND (reference sequence). The CDR3 extends over 13 amino acids. Healthy donors had no documented immune events, such as infections, while sampled. Libraries were prepared by immunoSEQ multiplex PCR; TCRdb keeps only in-frame clonotypes and omits some of them. The table includes 90,000 to 95,000 clones, nearly 90% detected once. Note on this clone: Its matching antigen is unknown.

General study points: Approximately two-week clone count variance significantly increased as total template count grew. About 1.2 clones differed between technical replicates, versus approximately 17 and 20 over time.

This TCR derives from a person aged 18 to 70 in good health. Sequenced input: blood. The chain couples TRBV19 to TRBJ2-7; 7 nucleotides match TRBD1. CDR3 residues: CASTGTEAYEQYF. CDR3 DNA: TGTGCCAGTACTGGGACAGAGGCCTACGAGCAGTACTTC.